The 20 T cell receptor beta chains below come from one sample, sequenced in a study of graft-versus-host responses after intestinal transplantation. The authors seeded around 200,000 CFSE-labeled responder cells together with around 200,000 irradiated stimulator cells tagged with violet dye. Using immunoSEQ multiplex PCR, the repertoire was profiled, and TCRdb retains in-frame clones only, with some absent. Of 8,000 to 9,500 clones listed, about a third were seen once; the top ten hold 2% to 2.5%. This sample comprised alloreactive CD8+ T cells from a mixed lymphocyte reaction culture, obtained before intestinal transplant. Indicated subset: CFSE-low proliferating T cells sorted from approximately 6-day pre-transplant mixed lymphocyte reaction (GvH or HvG direction). The receptors originated from a human patient who received an intestinal transplant.

Relative to its sample, this clone is large. V and J are TRBV19 and TRBJ2-1, with 7 bases identical to TRBD1. This CDR3 is 16 amino acids long. Germline V gene data show CDR1 as LNHDA and CDR2 as SQIVND (reference sequence). J lost 0 bases, V lost 1 base, and 3 bases had no gene match. DNA for the CDR3: TGTGCCAGTAGTATAGGGACAGGCCTCTCCTACAATGAGCAGTTCTTC. This encodes CASSIGTGLSYNEQFF.

This clone appeared a few times. This chain links TRBV30 with TRBJ1-2, with 8 positions matching TRBD1. The CDR3 has 12 amino acids. Looked up from germline, CDR1 is GTSNPN and CDR2 is SVGIG (reference sequence). Trimming cost V 8 bases and J 7 bases; bases outside gene matches: 9. The DNA of the CDR3 is TGTGCCCAACAAACAGGGGGGGGTGGCTACACCTTC. This gives the protein CAQQTGGGGYTF.

This clone occurred a few times. This chain links TRBV7-2 with TRBJ2-5; D may be TRBD1 (6 bases). The V end was cut by 2 bases, the J end by 4 bases, with 14 bases between. Germline CDR1 is SGHTA and CDR2 is FQGNSA. This CDR3 spans 15 amino acids. For the CDR3, the DNA is TGTGCCAGCAGCTTAACCTACACAGGGATAGAGACCCAGTACTTC. Translating gives CASSLTYTGIETQYF.

The chain couples TRBV18 to TRBJ2-3; maybe TRBD1 (6 bases). Trimming took off 3 bases at V and 2 bases at J, with 12 bases between the two ends. CDR1 and CDR2 from the germline V gene are KGHSH and LQKENI. CDR3 length: 15 residues. The CDR3 spells CASSPDSLNTDTQYF. Here the CDR3 DNA reads TGTGCCAGCTCACCGGACAGTTTGAACACAGATACGCAGTATTTT.

This clone is labeled medium-sized. The V gene is TRBV4-1, the J gene TRBJ2-7; TRBD2 agrees at 8 bases. The CDR3 extends over 15 amino acids. Trimming at V came to 4 bases and at J to 3 bases, leaving 8 bases not matched to a gene. Germline V gene data show CDR1 as MGHRA and CDR2 as YSYEKL. The CDR3 coding sequence is TGCGCCAGCAGCCGATCGGGAGGGCTCGGCTACGAGCAGTACTTC. Translating gives CASSRSGGLGYEQYF.

The rearrangement links TRBV30 to TRBJ2-1; TRBD2 aligns across 13 bases. J lost 10 bases, V lost 5 bases, and 5 bases had no gene match. The V gene's germline CDR1 is GTSNPN and CDR2 SVGIG (reference sequence). The CDR3 sequence is 13 residues long. CDR3 nucleotide sequence: TGTGCCTGGGGGACTAGCGGGGTATGGGAGCAGTTCTTC. Protein: CAWGTSGVWEQFF.

The CDR3 loop reads CASPMEGMLGNQPQHF. DNA for the CDR3: TGTGCCAGCCCCATGGAGGGGATGTTAGGAAATCAGCCCCAGCATTTT. The gene calls are TRBV27 and TRBJ1-5; a possible D gene is TRBD1 (5 bases). The CDR3 contains 16 residues. The germline V gene has CDR1 MNHEY and CDR2 SMNVEV (reference sequence). The ends were cut back, 8 bases at V and 4 bases at J, with 21 bases in the middle.

This clone was seen a handful of times. CDR3: CASSDPGQGREQYF. The CDR3 DNA sequence: TGTGCCAGCTCAGATCCGGGACAGGGTCGCGAGCAGTACTTC. The chain is built from TRBV18 and TRBJ2-7; 9 nucleotides agree with TRBD1. The length of the CDR3 is 14 residues. Unmatched junction bases numbered 8, after V lost 5 bases and J lost 6 bases. Germline V CDR1 and CDR2: KGHSH, LQKENI.

The chain is built from TRBV7-3 and TRBJ1-1; tentative D call: TRBD1 (6 bases). Germline values: CDR1 SGHTA, CDR2 FQGTGA. Trimming cost V 3 bases and J 5 bases, with 10 bases left between them. The length of the CDR3 is 13 residues. CDR3 amino acids: CASSFTGKTEAFF. In DNA form, the CDR3 reads TGTGCCAGCAGCTTTACAGGGAAGACTGAAGCTTTCTTT. Based on the CDR3 plus reference TRBV7-3 and TRBJ1-1, the full variable domain is GAGVSQTPSNKVTEKGKYVELRCDPISGHTALYWYRQSLGQGPEFLIYFQGTGAADDSGLPNDRFFAVRPEGSVSTLKIQRTERGDSAVYLCASSFTGKTEAFFGQGTRLTVV.

This rearrangement joins TRBV14 to TRBJ2-7; 7 positions match TRBD2. The V gene's germline CDR1 is SGHDN and CDR2 FVKESK. This CDR3 spans 16 amino acids. J was trimmed by 4 bases and V by 2 bases; bases with no gene match: 11. The CDR3 protein is CASSQTAGEAKYEQYF. Written as DNA, the CDR3 is TGTGCCAGCAGCCAAACGGCGGGGGAGGCAAAATACGAGCAGTACTTC.

The chain employs TRBV27 and TRBJ2-5, with D tentatively TRBD1 (6 bases). The J call may be mistaken, given a closer DNA end match to TRBJ2-7. Germline values: CDR1 MNHEY, CDR2 SMNVEV (reference sequence). The CDR3 is 12 amino acids. This CDR3 reads CASSFRGHEQYF. The CDR3 nucleotides read TGTGCCAGCAGTTTCAGGGGTCACGAGCAGTACTTC.

The sample holds a few counts of this clone. The gene calls are TRBV5-1 and TRBJ2-2; TRBD2 matches 7 bases. J was trimmed by 6 bases and V by 0 bases; bases with no gene match: 5. Germline CDR1 is SGHRS and CDR2 is YFSETQ. The CDR3 sequence is 15 residues long. CDR3 DNA: TGCGCCAGCAGCTTGGGGGACTATCGTTCCGGGGAGCTGTTTTTT. It translates to CASSLGDYRSGELFF.

This clone came up a few times. The chain combines TRBV20-1 with TRBJ2-7; no clear D. CDR1 DFQATT and CDR2 SNEGSKA come from the germline V gene (reference sequence). This CDR3 is built from 11 residues. V lost 3 bases, J lost 1 base, and 4 bases lay in between. CDR3: CSASLSYEQYF. The CDR3 bases are TGCAGTGCTAGTCTTTCCTACGAGCAGTACTTC.

There are a few counts of this clone. The gene calls are TRBV11-2 and TRBJ1-1; the D gene is possibly TRBD1 (5 bases). The CDR3 is 16 residues long. The V gene lost 2 bases and the J gene lost 5 bases, with 18 bases spanning the gap. From germline, CDR1 is SGHAT and CDR2 FQNNGV. The CDR3 spells CASSLLSGQGGTEAFF. CDR3 sequence (DNA): TGTGCCAGCAGCTTACTATCAGGTCAGGGAGGAACTGAAGCTTTCTTT.

This clone was counted only a few times. The V gene is TRBV2, the J gene TRBJ1-2, with D unresolved. CDR3 length: 12 residues. V was pared by 8 bases and J by 6 bases, with 13 bases between. Looked up from germline, CDR1 is SNHLY and CDR2 is FYNNEI. CDR3: CASGRGGDGYTF. CDR3 bases: TGTGCCAGCGGGCGTGGCGGGGATGGCTACACCTTC.

The chain has TRBV4-2 and TRBJ2-1, with a possible D match to TRBD2 (5 bases). The CDR3 is 12 residues long. Trimming cost V 3 bases and J 7 bases, with 7 bases left between them. Looked up from germline, CDR1 is LGHNA and CDR2 is YNFKEQ. CDR3 residues: CASSHGENEQFF. The CDR3, as DNA: TGTGCCAGCAGCCACGGGGAAAATGAGCAGTTCTTC.

This clone has more than one count but fewer than ten. This chain connects TRBV7-9 to TRBJ2-2; TRBD2 aligns across 9 bases. CDR1 and CDR2 from the germline V gene are SEHNR and FQNEAQ (reference sequence). The CDR3 loop spans 19 amino acids. The trim removed 2 bases at V and 5 bases at J, leaving 15 bases unmatched. CDR3 in DNA: TGTGCCAGCAGCTTATTGGTCAGGTCAGCGGGAGGTTGGACCGGGGAGCTGTTTTTT. Protein sequence: CASSLLVRSAGGWTGELFF.

This clone has a handful of counts. This rearrangement joins TRBV29-1 to TRBJ1-2; 9 bases map to TRBD1. Germline trimming cut 1 base from V and 4 bases from J; bases unmatched to any gene: 7. The CDR3 spans 15 residues. Germline CDR1 reads SQVTM; CDR2 reads ANQGSEA. CDR3 sequence: CSVEAGQGPIYGYTF. CDR3 nucleotide sequence: TGCAGCGTTGAAGCCGGACAGGGGCCGATCTATGGCTACACCTTC.

This clone was detected a few times. This chain uses TRBV9 with TRBJ2-7; 9 bases line up with TRBD2. The CDR3 has 16 amino acids. Germline-derived CDR1 and CDR2 are SGDLS and YYNGEE. The V gene end was trimmed by 3 bases and the J gene end by 3 bases; junction bases not matched to a gene: 10. The CDR3 DNA reads TGTGCCAGCAGCGCCTCTAGCGGGAAACCCCTCTACGAGCAGTACTTC. It codes for CASSASSGKPLYEQYF. The entire variable domain, with the rest obtained from reference TRBV9 and TRBJ2-7, is as follows: DSGVTQTPKHLITATGQRVTLRCSPRSGDLSVYWYQQSLDQGLQFLIQYYNGEERAKGNILERFSAQQFPDLHSELNLSSLELGDSALYFCASSASSGKPLYEQYFGPGTRLTVT.

The rearrangement uses TRBV13 and TRBJ2-7, with 8 bases lining up with TRBD2. Germline V CDR1 and CDR2: PRHDT, FYEKMQ (reference sequence). The CDR3 contains 14 residues. The trim removed 5 bases at V and 5 bases at J, leaving 8 bases unmatched. The CDR3 here is CASSPWTSWDEQYF. The DNA for the CDR3 is TGTGCCAGCAGCCCTTGGACTAGCTGGGACGAGCAGTACTTC.